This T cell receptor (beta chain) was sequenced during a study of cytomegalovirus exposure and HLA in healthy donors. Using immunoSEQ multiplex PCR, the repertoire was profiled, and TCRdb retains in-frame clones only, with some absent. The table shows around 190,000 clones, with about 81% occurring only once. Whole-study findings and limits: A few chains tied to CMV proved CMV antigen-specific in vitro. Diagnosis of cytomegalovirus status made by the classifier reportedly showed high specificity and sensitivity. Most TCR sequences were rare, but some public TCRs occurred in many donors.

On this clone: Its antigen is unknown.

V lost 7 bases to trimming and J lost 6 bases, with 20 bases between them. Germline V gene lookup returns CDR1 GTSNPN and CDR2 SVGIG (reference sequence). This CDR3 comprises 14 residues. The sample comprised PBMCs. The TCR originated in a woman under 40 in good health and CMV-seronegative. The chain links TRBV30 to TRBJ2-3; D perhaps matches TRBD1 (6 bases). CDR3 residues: CAFSKITTGDTQYF. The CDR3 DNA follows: TGTGCCTTCTCTAAAATAACCACAGGGGATACGCAGTATTTT.